The entry below describes one T cell receptor beta chain. Produced via immunoSEQ multiplex PCR; TCRdb's table is partial and in-frame only. The sample yields some 74,000 clones, 93% seen once. Germline lookup yields CDR1 SGHTA and CDR2 FQGNSA. CDR3 length: 16 amino acids. The junction had 12 bases not matched to a gene; V was cut back by 5 bases and J by 9 bases. The data were obtained in a study of cytomegalovirus exposure and HLA in healthy donors. The TCR sequence derives from a woman in her twenties or thirties in good health and CMV-seronegative. The V and J genes are TRBV7-2 and TRBJ2-1, with 11 nucleotides matching TRBD2. The source material was PBMCs. The DNA of the CDR3 is TGTGCCAGCAGCAGGAAGATAGCGGGAGGGCCAATTGAGCAGTTCTTC. This gives the protein CASSRKIAGGPIEQFF.